The rows below give T cell receptor beta chains drawn from one sample of a study of PD-1 blockade in classical Hodgkin lymphoma. This table comes from immunoSEQ multiplex PCR, and its TCRdb copy is limited to in-frame clones, with some not included. This repertoire shows fewer than 45,000 clones, 76% found once; its top ten account for roughly 11%. Sequencing used peripheral blood mononuclear cells (PBMCs), obtained at baseline. Source of these receptors: a human donor with classical Hodgkin lymphoma. CDR3s include the opening cysteine and the closing phenylalanine or tryptophan. D genes are given only for firm matches. For some rows the clone size is stated as once, few or many, or as a class when expanded; others skip it.

v_call	j_call	clone_size	d_call	cdr3_nt	cdr3_aa
TRBV19	TRBJ1-2	once	-	TGTGCCAGTAGTAGGTCGGGGAGTAGCACAATCTATGGCTACACCTTC	CASSRSGSSTIYGYTF
TRBV28	TRBJ2-1	-	TRBD2	TGTGCCAGCAGATCGGGACTAGCGAAGCCCTACAATGAGCAGTTCTTC	CASRSGLAKPYNEQFF
TRBV21-1	TRBJ1-2	few	-	TGTGCCAGCAGCAAAACGGGGGACCAAGCCCACTATGGCTACACCTTC	CASSKTGDQAHYGYTF
TRBV9	TRBJ2-3	-	TRBD2	TGTGCCAGCAGCGTAGAGGCGGGAGTTCTCACAGATACGCAGTATTTT	CASSVEAGVLTDTQYF
TRBV7-9	TRBJ2-5	-	-	TGTGCCAGCAGCTTATATGGGCTGCAAGAGACCCAGTACTTC	CASSLYGLQETQYF
TRBV29-1	TRBJ1-1	-	TRBD1	TGCAGCGCCCGGACAGGTTTGAACACTGAAGCTTTCTTT	CSARTGLNTEAFF
TRBV14	TRBJ2-7	many	-	TGTGCCAGCAGCCAAGACGGGACGGATACCTACGAGCAGTACTTC	CASSQDGTDTYEQYF
TRBV29-1	TRBJ2-1	-	-	TGCAGCGTGGTCGCGTGGTCCTCCTACAATGAGCAGTTCTTC	CSVVAWSSYNEQFF
TRBV6-1	TRBJ2-7	-	TRBD1	TGTGCCAGCAGTGATGCAGGGGGCGCTTCCCCCTACGAGCAGTACTTC	CASSDAGGASPYEQYF
TRBV2	TRBJ1-2	-	-	TGTGCCAGCAGGGGAGACCTCGACGATGGCTACACCTTC	CASRGDLDDGYTF
TRBV7-9	TRBJ2-7	-	-	TGTGCCAGCACCGACGGGATGTACGAGCAGTACTTC	CASTDGMYEQYF
TRBV6-5	TRBJ1-5	-	-	TGTGCCAGCAGTACGGGGACATTCTTAAATCAGCCCCAGCATTTT	CASSTGTFLNQPQHF